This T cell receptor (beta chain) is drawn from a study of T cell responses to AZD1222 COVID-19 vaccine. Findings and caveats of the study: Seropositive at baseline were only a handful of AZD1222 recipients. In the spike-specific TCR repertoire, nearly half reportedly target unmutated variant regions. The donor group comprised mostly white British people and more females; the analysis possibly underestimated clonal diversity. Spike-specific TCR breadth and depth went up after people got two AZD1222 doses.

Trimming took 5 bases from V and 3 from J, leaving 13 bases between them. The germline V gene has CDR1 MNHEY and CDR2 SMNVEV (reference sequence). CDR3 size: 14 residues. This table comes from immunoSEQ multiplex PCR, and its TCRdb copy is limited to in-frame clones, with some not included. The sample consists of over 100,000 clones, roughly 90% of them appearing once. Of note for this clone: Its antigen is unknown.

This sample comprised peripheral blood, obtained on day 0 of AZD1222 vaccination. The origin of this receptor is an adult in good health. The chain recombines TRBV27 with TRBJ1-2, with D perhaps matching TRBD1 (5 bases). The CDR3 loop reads CASSKGLGDYGYTF. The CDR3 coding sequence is TGTGCCAGCAGTAAGGGGCTAGGAGACTATGGCTACACCTTC.